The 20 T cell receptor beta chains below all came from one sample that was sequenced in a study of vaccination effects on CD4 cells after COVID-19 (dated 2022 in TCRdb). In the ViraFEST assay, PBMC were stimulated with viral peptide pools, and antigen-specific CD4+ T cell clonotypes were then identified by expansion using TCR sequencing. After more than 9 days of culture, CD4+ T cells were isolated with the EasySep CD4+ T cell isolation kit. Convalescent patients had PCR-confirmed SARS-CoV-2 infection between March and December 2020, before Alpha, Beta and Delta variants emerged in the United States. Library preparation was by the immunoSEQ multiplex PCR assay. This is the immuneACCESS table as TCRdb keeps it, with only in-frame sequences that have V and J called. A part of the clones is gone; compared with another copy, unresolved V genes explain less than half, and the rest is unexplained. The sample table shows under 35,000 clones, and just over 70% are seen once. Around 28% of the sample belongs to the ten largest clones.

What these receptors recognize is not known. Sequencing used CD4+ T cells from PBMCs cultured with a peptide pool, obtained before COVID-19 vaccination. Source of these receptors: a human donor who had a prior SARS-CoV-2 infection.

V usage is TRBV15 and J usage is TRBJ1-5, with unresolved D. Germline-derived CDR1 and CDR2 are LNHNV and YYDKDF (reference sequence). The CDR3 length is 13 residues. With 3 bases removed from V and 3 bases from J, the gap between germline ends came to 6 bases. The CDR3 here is CATSSYPNQPQHF. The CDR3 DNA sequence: TGTGCCACCAGCAGTTACCCCAATCAGCCCCAGCATTTT.

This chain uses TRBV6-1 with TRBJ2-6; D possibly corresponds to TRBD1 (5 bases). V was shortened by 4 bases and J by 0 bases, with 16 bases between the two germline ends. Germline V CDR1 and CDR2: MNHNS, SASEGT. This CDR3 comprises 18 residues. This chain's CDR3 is CASSAGRVRTSGANVLTF. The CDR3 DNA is TGTGCCAGCAGTGCAGGCAGGGTAAGGACCTCTGGGGCCAACGTCCTGACTTTC.

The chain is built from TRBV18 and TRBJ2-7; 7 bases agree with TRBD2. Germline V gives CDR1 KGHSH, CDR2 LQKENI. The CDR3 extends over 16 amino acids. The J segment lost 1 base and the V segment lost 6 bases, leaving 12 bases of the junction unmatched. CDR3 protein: CASSTKSGLKSYEQYF. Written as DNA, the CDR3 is TGTGCCAGCTCGACCAAATCGGGACTAAAATCCTACGAGCAGTACTTC.

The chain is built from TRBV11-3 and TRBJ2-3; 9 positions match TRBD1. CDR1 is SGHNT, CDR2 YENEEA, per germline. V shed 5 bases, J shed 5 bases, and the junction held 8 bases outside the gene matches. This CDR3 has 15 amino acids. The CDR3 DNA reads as TGTGCCAGCAGCAACCGGGACAGGGTTGTAGATACGCAGTATTTT. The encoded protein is CASSNRDRVVDTQYF.

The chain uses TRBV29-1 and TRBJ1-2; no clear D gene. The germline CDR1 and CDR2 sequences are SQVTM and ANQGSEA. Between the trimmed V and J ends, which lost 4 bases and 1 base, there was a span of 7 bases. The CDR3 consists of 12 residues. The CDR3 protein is CSVGRFNYGYTF. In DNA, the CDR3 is TGCAGCGTTGGCAGATTTAACTATGGCTACACCTTC.

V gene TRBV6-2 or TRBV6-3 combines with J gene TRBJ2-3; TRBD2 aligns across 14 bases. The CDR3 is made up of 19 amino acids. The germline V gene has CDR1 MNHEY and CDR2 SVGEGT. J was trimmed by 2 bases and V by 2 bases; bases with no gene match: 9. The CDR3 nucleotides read TGTGCCAGCAGTTACGGACTAGCGGGAGGCCGGGGACACACAGATACGCAGTATTTT. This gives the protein CASSYGLAGGRGHTDTQYF.

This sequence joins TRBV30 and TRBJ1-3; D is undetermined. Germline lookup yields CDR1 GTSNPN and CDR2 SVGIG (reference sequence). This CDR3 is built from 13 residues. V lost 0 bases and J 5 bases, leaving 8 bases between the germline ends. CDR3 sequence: CAWSVNWRNTIYF. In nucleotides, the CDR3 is TGTGCCTGGAGTGTTAATTGGCGAAACACCATATATTTT.

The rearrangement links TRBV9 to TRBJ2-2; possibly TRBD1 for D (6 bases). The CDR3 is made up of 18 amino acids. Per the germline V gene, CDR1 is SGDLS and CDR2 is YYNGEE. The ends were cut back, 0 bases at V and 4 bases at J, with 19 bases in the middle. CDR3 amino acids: CASSVDFLYGTTTGELFF. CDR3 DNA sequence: TGTGCCAGCAGCGTAGATTTCTTGTACGGGACAACCACCGGGGAGCTGTTTTTT.

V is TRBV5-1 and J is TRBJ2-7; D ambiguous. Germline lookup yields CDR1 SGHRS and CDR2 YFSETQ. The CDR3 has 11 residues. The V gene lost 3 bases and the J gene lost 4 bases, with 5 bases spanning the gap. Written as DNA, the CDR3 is TGCGCCAGCAGCTCGGAATACGAGCAGTACTTC. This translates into CASSSEYEQYF.

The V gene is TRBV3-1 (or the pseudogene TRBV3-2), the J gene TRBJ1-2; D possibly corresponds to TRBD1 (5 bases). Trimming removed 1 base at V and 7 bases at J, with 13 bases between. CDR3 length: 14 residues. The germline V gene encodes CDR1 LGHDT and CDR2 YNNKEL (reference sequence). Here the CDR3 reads CASSQGSGVSGYTF. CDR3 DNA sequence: TGTGCCAGCAGCCAAGGGTCGGGGGTGAGTGGCTACACCTTC.

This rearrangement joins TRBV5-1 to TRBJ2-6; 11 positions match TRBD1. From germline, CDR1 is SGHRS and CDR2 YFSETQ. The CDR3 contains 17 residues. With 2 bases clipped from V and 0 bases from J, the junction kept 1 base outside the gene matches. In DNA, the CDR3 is TGCGCCAGCAGCTTAGGGACAGGGGGCTCTGGGGCCAACGTCCTGACTTTC. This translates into CASSLGTGGSGANVLTF.

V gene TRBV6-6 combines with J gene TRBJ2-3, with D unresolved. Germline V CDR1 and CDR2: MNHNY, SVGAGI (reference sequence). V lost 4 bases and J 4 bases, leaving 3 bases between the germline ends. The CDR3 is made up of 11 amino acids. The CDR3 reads CASSSSDTQYF. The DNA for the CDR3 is TGTGCCAGCAGTTCGTCAGATACGCAGTATTTT.

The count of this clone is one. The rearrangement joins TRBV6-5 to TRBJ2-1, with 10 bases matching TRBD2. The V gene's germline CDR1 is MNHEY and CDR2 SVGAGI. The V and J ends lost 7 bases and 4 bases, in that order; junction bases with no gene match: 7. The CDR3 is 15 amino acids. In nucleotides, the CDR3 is TGTGCCAGCACCCCTAGCGGGAGAGGTTACAATGAGCAGTTCTTC. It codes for CASTPSGRGYNEQFF.

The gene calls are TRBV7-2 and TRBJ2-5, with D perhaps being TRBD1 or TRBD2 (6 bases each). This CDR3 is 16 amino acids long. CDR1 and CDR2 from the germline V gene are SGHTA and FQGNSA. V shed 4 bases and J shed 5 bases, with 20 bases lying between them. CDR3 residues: CASSWAPGAGGETQYF. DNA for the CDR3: TGTGCCAGCAGCTGGGCCCCAGGGGCTGGGGGGGAGACCCAGTACTTC.

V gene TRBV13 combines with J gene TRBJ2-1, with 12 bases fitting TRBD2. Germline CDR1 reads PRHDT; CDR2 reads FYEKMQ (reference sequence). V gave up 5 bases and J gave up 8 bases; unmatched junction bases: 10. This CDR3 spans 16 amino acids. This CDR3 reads CASSARLAGAMDEQFF. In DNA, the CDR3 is TGTGCCAGCAGCGCGCGACTAGCGGGGGCAATGGATGAGCAGTTCTTC.

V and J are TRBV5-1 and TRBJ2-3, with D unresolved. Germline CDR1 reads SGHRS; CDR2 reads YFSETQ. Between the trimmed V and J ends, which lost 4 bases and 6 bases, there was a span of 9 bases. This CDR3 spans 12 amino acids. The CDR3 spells CASSIDRDTQYF. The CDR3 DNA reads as TGCGCCAGCAGCATAGACCGGGATACGCAGTATTTT.

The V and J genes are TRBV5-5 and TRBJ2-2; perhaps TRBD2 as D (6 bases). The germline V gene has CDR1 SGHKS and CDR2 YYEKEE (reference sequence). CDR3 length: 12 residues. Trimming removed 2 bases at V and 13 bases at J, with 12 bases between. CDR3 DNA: TGTGCCAGCAGCTTCCCGGGAGAGGTGCTGTTTTTT. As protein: CASSFPGEVLFF. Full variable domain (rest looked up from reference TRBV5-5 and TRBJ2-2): DAGVTQSPTHLIKTRGQQVTLRCSPISGHKSVSWYQQVLGQGPQFIFQYYEKEERGRGNFPDRFSARQFPNYSSELNVNALLLGDSALYLCASSFPGEVLFFGEGSRLTVL.

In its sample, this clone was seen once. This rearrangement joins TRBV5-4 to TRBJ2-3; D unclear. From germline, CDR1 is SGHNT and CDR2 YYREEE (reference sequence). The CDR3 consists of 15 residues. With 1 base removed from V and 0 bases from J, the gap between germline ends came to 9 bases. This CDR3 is CASSLPPGSTDTQYF. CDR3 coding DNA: TGTGCCAGCAGCTTGCCCCCGGGCAGCACAGATACGCAGTATTTT.

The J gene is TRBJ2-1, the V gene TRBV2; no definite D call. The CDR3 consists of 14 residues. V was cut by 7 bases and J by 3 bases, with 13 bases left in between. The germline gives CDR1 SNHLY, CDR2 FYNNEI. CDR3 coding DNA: TGTGCCAGCAACCCCCGTGGGTACTACAATGAGCAGTTCTTC. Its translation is CASNPRGYYNEQFF.

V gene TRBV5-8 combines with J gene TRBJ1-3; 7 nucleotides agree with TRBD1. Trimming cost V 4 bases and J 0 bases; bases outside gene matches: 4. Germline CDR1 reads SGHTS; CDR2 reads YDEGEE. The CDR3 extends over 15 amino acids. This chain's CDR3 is CASSAGTASGNTIYF. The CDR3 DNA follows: TGTGCCAGCAGCGCTGGGACAGCCTCTGGAAACACCATATATTTT.